A selection of T cell receptor beta chains follows, all from one sample in a study of Ad26.COV2.S vaccination and SARS-CoV-2 variants. Clones were sequenced by immunoSEQ multiplex PCR, and TCRdb holds only the in-frame ones, with some missing. The sample contains 300,000 to 350,000 clones, roughly 88% of which appear only once. The input for sequencing was peripheral blood, taken in a trial of Ad26.COV2.S vaccine versus placebo. The receptors stem from a person aged 18-65 years who received the Ad26.COV2.S COVID-19 vaccine or a placebo. CDR3s include the opening cysteine and the closing phenylalanine or tryptophan. Only some rows state a clone size, as once, few, many or a class for expanded clones.

CASSPRVGRSSYNEQFF,TRBJ2-1,NA,17,TRBV18
CASSYGLADYNEQFF,TRBJ2-1,once,15,TRBV6-5
CASSSPSGYQKETQYF,TRBJ2-5,NA,16,TRBV5-1
CASSQTATDTQYF,TRBJ2-3,NA,13,TRBV13
CASSFGGLNTEAFF,TRBJ1-1,once,14,TRBV5-1
CASSMGLGVVEAFF,TRBJ1-1,NA,14,TRBV19
CASSEAFQGGQGNQPQHF,TRBJ1-5,NA,18,TRBV6-1
CASSKVQGCNTGELFF,TRBJ2-2,once,16,TRBV21-1
CASSLGGAGGELFF,TRBJ2-2,NA,14,TRBV27
CASSQEPAGGTYNEQFF,TRBJ2-1,NA,17,TRBV4-2
CASPYSGGRGSRNEQYF,TRBJ2-7,NA,17,TRBV6-7
CASSSGLGTEAFF,TRBJ1-1,NA,13,TRBV5-6
CASSPEETQYF,TRBJ2-5,NA,11,TRBV11-1
CASSRTSGGADTQYF,TRBJ2-3,NA,15,TRBV4-1
CASSLGGASDEQFF,TRBJ2-1,NA,14,TRBV5-1
CASSQRDLHGYTF,TRBJ1-2,NA,13,TRBV28
CASKQGWVDYGYTF,TRBJ1-2,NA,14,TRBV5-1
CATSRATGGSYEQYF,TRBJ2-7,NA,15,TRBV15
CASSSTGGTNEKLFF,TRBJ1-4,NA,15,TRBV5-1
CSASWADSYNEQFF,TRBJ2-1,NA,14,TRBV20-1
CAWSGDRGTYNSPLHF,TRBJ1-6,NA,16,TRBV30
CASSGPTGPTNTEAFF,TRBJ1-1,few,16,TRBV19
CASSLSYEQFF,TRBJ2-1,NA,11,TRBV11-2
CASSLGGTSYEQYF,TRBJ2-7,NA,14,TRBV7-2
CAWSKDWNYGYTF,TRBJ1-2,NA,13,TRBV30
CASSPRTSGRSVLLQSEQFF,TRBJ2-1,once,20,TRBV6-2/TRBV6-3
CASRGTGTDTQYF,TRBJ2-3,NA,13,TRBV6-5
CASSYMGLAGRETQYF,TRBJ2-5,few,16,TRBV27
CASSFPPMNTEAFF,TRBJ1-1,NA,14,TRBV6-2/TRBV6-3
CASSYSAGGGYEQYF,TRBJ2-7,once,15,TRBV6-5
CASSYRQGNSPLHF,TRBJ1-6,NA,14,TRBV6-2/TRBV6-3
CASSSSYRDPNYGYTF,TRBJ1-2,NA,16,TRBV13
CASSFTNRAHTEAFF,TRBJ1-1,NA,15,TRBV7-2
CASSPWDSLNTGELFF,TRBJ2-2,once,16,TRBV19
CATLQGVSSGAQYF,TRBJ2-3,NA,14,TRBV11-2
CATLDGGPTYEQYF,TRBJ2-7,once,14,TRBV28
CASSLGTEAFF,TRBJ1-1,NA,11,TRBV5-6
CASSLDGVSAEAFF,TRBJ1-1,once,14,TRBV11-3
CASSQTRASDTQYF,TRBJ2-3,NA,14,TRBV3-1/TRBV3-2
CASSQSVGGEQYF,TRBJ2-7,NA,13,TRBV16
CAPPPPTTYGYTF,TRBJ1-2,NA,13,TRBV27
CASSFGVSPEAFF,TRBJ1-1,few,13,TRBV7-9
CASSWTSGESTGELFF,TRBJ2-2,NA,16,TRBV19
CASSSLYYRGNTEAFF,TRBJ1-1,NA,16,TRBV28